This T cell receptor beta chain derives from a study of T-cell reconstitution after alpha-beta-depleted transplantation in children. The study's findings and limits: A year post-transplant, T-cell counts and diversity derived mostly from newly produced T cells. Expanded graft clones, several hundred of them, were reportedly the source of alpha-beta T cells about two months after transplant. Recipient T cells and thymic progenitors that survived gave rise to the high TCRbeta diversity observed at day 60 in some patients.

To note about this clonotype: The antigen remains undetermined.

The CDR3 is 14 residues long. Between the trimmed V and J ends, which lost 3 bases and 5 bases, there was a span of 11 bases. Germline assignment: CDR1 SGHVS and CDR2 FQNEAQ. As it was prepared, the TCRbeta library received unique molecular identifiers. TCRdb redid the calling of the PCR reads with MiXCR, one entry per CDR3 protein. The table includes about a million distinct CDR3 sequences, less than 30% detected once. The starting material was PBMCs, mostly from graft donor cells, obtained 360 days after TCRalphabeta/CD19-depleted stem cell transplant. The receptor was derived from a boy under two years old who had a stem cell transplant for SCID, so the T cells may come from the graft donor. V usage is TRBV7-8 and J usage is TRBJ1-5, with D uncertain. The CDR3 region has the DNA TGTGCCAGCAGCTTCAGACACACCGATCAGCCCCAGCATTTT. Encoded protein: CASSFRHTDQPQHF. The variable domain in full, with the rest retrieved from reference TRBV7-8 and TRBJ1-5, is GAGVSQSPRYKVAKRGQDVALRCDPISGHVSLFWYQQALGQGPEFLTYFQNEAQLDKSGLPSDRFFAERPEGSVSTLKIQRTQQEDSAVYLCASSFRHTDQPQHFGDGTRLSIL.